The 25 T cell receptor beta chains in this list originate from one sample, sequenced in a study of radiation and T cells in renal cell carcinoma. Assay: immunoSEQ multiplex PCR; the TCRdb copy retains only in-frame clones and omits some. The sample consists of roughly 78,000 clones, about four fifths of them appearing once. As for time point: blood 2 weeks post-SBRT. The sample's treatment: 15 Gy SBRT to primary tumor, nephrectomy 4 weeks later. Material: blood, obtained from a patient whose treatment included radiotherapy and nephrectomy. These receptors were collected from a man in his sixties with renal cell carcinoma.

The chain joins TRBV19 to TRBJ1-1, with D possibly being TRBD1 (6 bases). The CDR3 is 15 amino acids. Germline CDR1 and CDR2: LNHDA and SQIVND (reference sequence). The V gene lost 5 bases and the J gene lost 1 base, with 14 bases spanning the gap. Written as DNA, the CDR3 is TGTGCCAGTAGTGTACAGGGTACGTGGAACACTGAAGCTTTCTTT. Encoded protein: CASSVQGTWNTEAFF.

This chain uses TRBV5-4 with TRBJ1-2; D perhaps matches TRBD1 (6 bases). The ends were cut back, 0 bases at V and 6 bases at J, with 15 bases in the middle. Per germline, CDR1 SGHNT and CDR2 YYREEE (reference sequence). This CDR3 comprises 15 residues. The CDR3 here is CASSLARQVLNGYTF. CDR3 DNA: TGTGCCAGCAGCTTGGCCAGACAGGTTCTTAATGGCTACACCTTC.

This clone occurred once. V is TRBV5-1 and J is TRBJ2-1, with TRBD2 matching over 9 bases. Looked up from germline, CDR1 is SGHRS and CDR2 is YFSETQ. With 7 bases clipped from V and 6 bases from J, the junction kept 11 bases outside the gene matches. The length of the CDR3 is 15 residues. In nucleotides, the CDR3 is TGCGCCAGCGAAATTACTAGCGGGTTTGGCAATGAGCAGTTCTTC. This translates into CASEITSGFGNEQFF.

Written as DNA, the CDR3 is TGTGCCAGTAGTATCCTGGGTGGCAGCGTTAATGAAAAACTGTTTTTT. It is translated as CASSILGGSVNEKLFF. V and J are TRBV19 and TRBJ1-4, with D hard to call. The germline V gene has CDR1 LNHDA and CDR2 SQIVND (reference sequence). The CDR3 contains 16 residues. V lost 3 bases and J lost 4, with 15 bases in between.

The V call is TRBV28, the J call TRBJ1-2; no reliable D call. Germline loops: CDR1 MDHEN, CDR2 SYDVKM. The CDR3 totals 15 residues. V was cut by 2 bases and J by 3 bases, with 13 bases left in between. In DNA, the CDR3 is TGTGCCAGCAGTTTAGGTCTTTCGACGGACTATGGCTACACCTTC. This gives the protein CASSLGLSTDYGYTF.

This rearrangement joins TRBV15 to TRBJ2-1, with 7 bases that match TRBD2. Germline V gives CDR1 LNHNV, CDR2 YYDKDF (reference sequence). With 5 bases clipped from V and 6 bases from J, the junction kept 10 bases outside the gene matches. The CDR3 contains 15 residues. The CDR3, as DNA: TGTGCCACCAGCGGAAAATCCGGGACTACCAATGAGCAGTTCTTC. Translating gives CATSGKSGTTNEQFF.

V usage is TRBV25-1 and J usage is TRBJ2-3, with D possibly matching TRBD1 (6 bases). The CDR3 contains 15 residues. In germline, CDR1 is MGHDK, CDR2 SYGVNS. The ends were cut back, 4 bases at V and 2 bases at J, with 13 bases in the middle. CDR3: CASSGLTGFTDTQYF. In DNA, the CDR3 is TGTGCCAGCAGTGGCCTGACAGGATTCACAGATACGCAGTATTTT.

CDR3 amino acids: CASSPQRTYNEQFF. CDR3 DNA sequence: TGTGCCAGCTCACCCCAGCGGACCTACAATGAGCAGTTCTTC. The chain couples TRBV18 to TRBJ2-1, with D perhaps TRBD2 (5 bases). The CDR3 sequence is 14 residues long. V was clipped by 3 bases and J by 2 bases, with 8 bases between them. Germline lookup yields CDR1 KGHSH and CDR2 LQKENI.

The chain links TRBV29-1 to TRBJ2-1, with 10 bases aligning to TRBD1. Germline trimming cut 7 bases from V and 10 bases from J; bases unmatched to any gene: 10. The CDR3 runs to 13 residues. CDR1 and CDR2 (germline): SQVTM, ANQGSEA. The chain's CDR3 is CSAKTGGAGEQFF. The CDR3 coding sequence is TGCAGCGCCAAGACAGGGGGCGCAGGGGAGCAGTTCTTC.

The CDR3 DNA is TGTGCCAGCAGCTTACATGTTGGGGGAGTCACAGATACGCAGTATTTT. Translation gives CASSLHVGGVTDTQYF. The chain uses TRBV11-3 and TRBJ2-3, with D tentatively TRBD1 or TRBD2 (5 bases each). With 2 bases removed from V and 2 bases from J, the gap between germline ends came to 14 bases. CDR1 SGHNT and CDR2 YENEEA come from the germline V gene. This CDR3 region has 16 residues.

The chain combines TRBV19 with TRBJ2-4; D is undetermined. The CDR3 is 14 amino acids. CDR1 and CDR2 from the germline V gene are LNHDA and SQIVND (reference sequence). The V and J ends lost 5 bases and 1 base respectively, with 9 bases between them. CDR3 in DNA: TGTGCCAGTAGTGGTCAAGACGCCAAAAACATTCAGTACTTC. As protein: CASSGQDAKNIQYF. The full variable domain, in which reference TRBV19 and TRBJ2-4 provide the parts outside the CDR3, is DGGITQSPKYLFRKEGQNVTLSCEQNLNHDAMYWYRQDPGQGLRLIYYSQIVNDFQKGDIAEGYSVSREKKESFPLTVTSAQKNPTAFYLCASSGQDAKNIQYFGAGTRLSVL.

The chain recombines TRBV9 with TRBJ2-7; TRBD1 agrees at 8 bases. The germline V gene encodes CDR1 SGDLS and CDR2 YYNGEE. V shed 3 bases, J shed 2 bases, and the junction held 1 base outside the gene matches. This CDR3 is built from 13 residues. The CDR3 nucleotides read TGTGCCAGCAGCGCACAGGGGGCCTACGAGCAGTACTTC. Its translation is CASSAQGAYEQYF.

V and J are TRBV19 and TRBJ1-5; TRBD1 is a possible D gene (6 bases). Germline V gene data show CDR1 as LNHDA and CDR2 as SQIVND (reference sequence). Trimming took 4 bases from V and 11 from J, leaving 12 bases between them. The CDR3 sequence is 12 residues long. The CDR3 loop is CASSTFQGSQHF. CDR3 DNA: TGTGCCAGTAGTACTTTTCAGGGGTCCCAGCATTTT.

This chain connects TRBV6-5 to TRBJ2-7; tentative D call: TRBD1 (6 bases). The germline CDR1 and CDR2 sequences are MNHEY and SVGAGI. The CDR3 length is 14 residues. Trimming pared 6 bases from V and 2 bases from J, leaving 14 bases between. The CDR3 reads CASRGALGTYEQYF. CDR3 sequence (DNA): TGTGCCAGCAGGGGGGCCTTGGGGACCTACGAGCAGTACTTC.

This clone has only one observation. The chain has TRBV14 and TRBJ2-1; 7 nucleotides line up with TRBD1. Trimming removed 2 bases from V and 6 bases from J; junction bases left unmatched: 10. This CDR3 has 16 amino acids. Germline loops: CDR1 SGHDN, CDR2 FVKESK. The DNA of the CDR3 is TGTGCCAGCAGCCAACGGGCCAGGGGGTTAGGCAATGAGCAGTTCTTC. Translated, it gives CASSQRARGLGNEQFF.

J is TRBJ1-4 and V is TRBV15; TRBD1 is a possible D gene (5 bases). Germline CDR1 and CDR2: LNHNV and YYDKDF (reference sequence). CDR3 length equals 15 residues. With 4 bases removed from V and 8 bases from J, the gap between germline ends came to 17 bases. The CDR3 region is CATSTGQGSREKLFF. The CDR3 nucleotides are TGTGCCACCAGCACAGGACAAGGGTCGCGAGAAAAACTGTTTTTT.

This rearrangement joins TRBV9 to TRBJ2-7, with 8 bases aligning to TRBD1. The CDR3 has 14 amino acids. CDR1 is SGDLS and CDR2 is YYNGEE in the germline V gene. V shed 4 bases, J shed 5 bases, and the junction held 8 bases outside the gene matches. In nucleotides, the CDR3 is TGTGCCAGCAGCCCTTGGACAGGGTACCACGAGCAGTACTTC. It translates to CASSPWTGYHEQYF.

This sequence joins TRBV15 and TRBJ1-1, with D possibly TRBD1 on 6 matching bases. Germline values: CDR1 LNHNV, CDR2 YYDKDF (reference sequence). V was cut by 4 bases and J by 4 bases, with 13 bases left in between. This CDR3 region has 14 residues. The CDR3 DNA reads as TGTGCCACCAGCACCCAAAAAGGGGGCACTGAAGCTTTCTTT. Amino acid sequence: CATSTQKGGTEAFF.

The gene calls are TRBV28 and TRBJ2-7; TRBD1 or TRBD2 may be the D gene (5 bases each). This CDR3 region has 12 residues. The V and J ends lost 3 bases and 8 bases respectively, with 11 bases between them. CDR1 is MDHEN and CDR2 is SYDVKM in the germline V gene. DNA for the CDR3: TGTGCCAGCAGTTTGATCCGGGGCAAGCAGTACTTC. As protein: CASSLIRGKQYF. The complete variable domain, with remaining parts taken from reference TRBV28 and TRBJ2-7, reads DVKVTQSSRYLVKRTGEKVFLECVQDMDHENMFWYRQDPGLGLRLIYFSYDVKMKEKGDIPEGYSVSREKKERFSLILESASTNQTSMYLCASSLIRGKQYFGPGTRLTVT.

This chain connects TRBV7-9 to TRBJ2-3; D remains ambiguous. The ends were cut back, 2 bases at V and 3 bases at J, with 9 bases in the middle. Per germline, CDR1 SEHNR and CDR2 FQNEAQ (reference sequence). The CDR3 contains 14 residues. This CDR3 is CASSLSARTDTQYF. The CDR3 nucleotides read TGTGCCAGCAGCTTAAGTGCCCGTACAGATACGCAGTATTTT.

The V gene is TRBV7-2, the J gene TRBJ1-1; maybe TRBD1 (6 bases). Trimming removed 4 bases at V and 4 bases at J, with 16 bases between. CDR3 length: 15 residues. CDR1 SGHTA and CDR2 FQGNSA come from the germline V gene. In DNA, the CDR3 is TGTGCCAGCAGCTCGCAACAGGGTGGGATCACTGAAGCTTTCTTT. As protein: CASSSQQGGITEAFF.

The sample holds a few counts of this clone. The chain has TRBV28 and TRBJ2-5; 8 positions agree with TRBD1. After removal of 5 bases from V and 6 bases from J, the junction contained 5 bases not matched to a gene. The CDR3 has 13 residues. Germline CDR1 and CDR2: MDHEN and SYDVKM. The CDR3 reads CASSRTGRKTQYF. Here the CDR3 DNA reads TGTGCCAGCAGTCGGACAGGGCGCAAGACCCAGTACTTC.

The V and J genes are TRBV27 and TRBJ1-4; D might be TRBD1 (5 bases). Deletions cut 6 bases from V and 8 bases from J, with 22 bases between. Germline CDR1 MNHEY, CDR2 SMNVEV (reference sequence). The CDR3 sequence is 16 residues long. The CDR3 sequence: CASSPGTPWGTEKLFF. For the CDR3, the DNA is TGTGCCAGCAGCCCCGGGACCCCATGGGGTACAGAAAAACTGTTTTTT.

The rearrangement joins TRBV7-9 to TRBJ2-2; no clear D. The CDR3 contains 16 residues. V was pared by 5 bases and J by 1 base, with 14 bases between. Germline V gene sequence: CDR1 SEHNR, CDR2 FQNEAQ (reference sequence). The CDR3 region is CASSPHKTENTGELFF. Written as DNA, the CDR3 is TGTGCCAGCAGCCCGCATAAAACTGAGAACACCGGGGAGCTGTTTTTT. Full variable domain (rest looked up from reference TRBV7-9 and TRBJ2-2): DTGVSQNPRHKITKRGQNVTFRCDPISEHNRLYWYRQTLGQGPEFLTYFQNEAQLEKSRLLSDRFSAERPKGSFSTLEIQRTEQGDSAMYLCASSPHKTENTGELFFGEGSRLTVL.

This chain links TRBV30 with TRBJ1-4; D unclear. The CDR3 runs to 14 residues. V lost 2 bases to trimming and J lost 7 bases, with 14 bases between them. Germline values: CDR1 GTSNPN, CDR2 SVGIG (reference sequence). CDR3 sequence: CAWSPDLLGEKLFF. DNA of the CDR3: TGTGCCTGGAGTCCGGATTTGTTGGGTGAAAAACTGTTTTTT.